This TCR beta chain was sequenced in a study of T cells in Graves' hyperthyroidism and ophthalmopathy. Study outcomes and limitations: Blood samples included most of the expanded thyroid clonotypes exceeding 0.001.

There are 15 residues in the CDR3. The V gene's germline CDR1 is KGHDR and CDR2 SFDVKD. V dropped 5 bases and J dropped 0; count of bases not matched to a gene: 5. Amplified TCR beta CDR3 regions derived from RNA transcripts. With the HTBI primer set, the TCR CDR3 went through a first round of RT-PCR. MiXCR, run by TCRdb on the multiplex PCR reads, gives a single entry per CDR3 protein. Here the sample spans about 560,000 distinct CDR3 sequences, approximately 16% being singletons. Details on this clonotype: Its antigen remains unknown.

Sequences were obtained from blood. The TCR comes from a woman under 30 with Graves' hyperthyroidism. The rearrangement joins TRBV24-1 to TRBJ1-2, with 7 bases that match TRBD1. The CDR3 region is CATSAGTASNYGYTF. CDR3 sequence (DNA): TGTGCCACCAGTGCCGGGACAGCTTCTAACTATGGCTACACCTTC.